This is a list of T cell receptor beta chains from one sample in a study of cytomegalovirus exposure and HLA in healthy donors. Sequencing was performed with immunoSEQ multiplex PCR; in TCRdb, only in-frame clones are kept and a portion is missing. The data contain under 300,000 clones, 90% of them singletons. The sequenced sample was PBMCs. The receptors were gathered from a woman aged 18-30 years in good health and CMV-seronegative. Each CDR3 is given with its conserved first and last residue.

TRBV7-2	TRBJ1-6	CASSSESSYNSPLHF
TRBV7-2	TRBJ2-5	CASSLRPGGKETQYF
TRBV4-3	TRBJ2-7	CASSPGISYYEQYF
TRBV4-3	TRBJ2-3	CASSQVPVRGAGDTQYF
TRBV6-4	TRBJ2-3	CASSGTSGGATDTQYF
TRBV7-3	TRBJ2-6	CASSLGAGSGANVLTF
TRBV5-1	TRBJ1-4	CASSTGQGAGEKLFF
TRBV28	TRBJ1-5	CASSLSARGFQPQHF
TRBV30	TRBJ1-2	CAWAPGQGTFGGYTF
TRBV30	TRBJ2-7	CAWSRLAGDSSYEQYF
TRBV29-1	TRBJ2-7	CSVGTSGDYEQYF
TRBV5-1	TRBJ2-7	CASSVQGENEQYF
TRBV7-2	TRBJ2-1	CASSLVPGLGSNEQFF